This record concerns one T cell receptor (beta chain) sequence. What it recognizes is unknown. The read comes to an end 3 residues before the CDR3 does, leaving the germline J gene to fill in the end. From germline, CDR1 is LNHDA and CDR2 SQIVND (reference sequence). V shed 0 bases, J shed 4 bases, and the junction held 2 bases outside the gene matches. CDR3 size: 14 residues. This sample was taken from a study of T cells in women clearing cervical HPV infection. Study background: Control women cleared a single incident HPV16 infection within 12 months. Case blood was drawn a median roughly 160 days after lesion detection. Whole-study results and caveats: CIN3+ cases had significantly higher TCR richness than controls; evenness did not differ.

Only in-frame clones appear in the TCRdb table, and some are missing; sequencing was by immunoSEQ multiplex PCR. The data include 15,000 to 20,000 clones; the top ten clones carry 6.5% to 9%. Specimen: blood buffy coat. V usage is TRBV19 and J usage is TRBJ1-1; TRBD1 matches 7 bases. The receptor's source is a woman aged 18-70 years with a cervical HPV16 infection that either progressed to CIN3+ or cleared (not recorded which). CDR3 bases read: TGTGCCAGTAGTATAGAGGCAGGGGGCACTGAA. This translates into CASSIEAGGTE. The full CDR3 sequence reads CASSIEAGGTEAFF.